This is a list of T cell receptor beta chains from one sample in a study of blood T cell repertoires in COVID-19. Profiled with immunoSEQ multiplex PCR; TCRdb holds only in-frame clones, not every one. Of some 17,000 clones in the sample, roughly 87% were seen once. The specimen sequenced was peripheral blood. Receptors originate from a man between 45 and 60 years old with active COVID-19. The CDR3 runs from the conserved cysteine through the conserved F or W. Each record gives: V gene, J gene, D gene, clone size, CDR3 protein, CDR3 DNA. A D gene is named only where the DNA matches it firmly. Only some rows state a clone size, as once, few, many or a class for expanded clones.

v_call: TRBV19
j_call: TRBJ2-3
d_call: .
clone_size: .
cdr3_aa: CASSDGLGFTDTQYF
cdr3_nt: TGTGCCAGTAGTGACGGACTGGGCTTCACAGATACGCAGTATTTT

v_call: TRBV4-3
j_call: TRBJ1-2
d_call: .
clone_size: .
cdr3_aa: CASSQDWGEANYGYTF
cdr3_nt: TGCGCCAGCAGCCAAGATTGGGGGGAAGCTAACTATGGCTACACCTTC

v_call: TRBV19
j_call: TRBJ1-1
d_call: .
clone_size: .
cdr3_aa: CASSMGRNTEAFF
cdr3_nt: TGTGCCAGTAGTATGGGGAGGAACACTGAAGCTTTCTTT

v_call: TRBV19
j_call: TRBJ1-1
d_call: TRBD1
clone_size: .
cdr3_aa: CASTTGGFSTEAFF
cdr3_nt: TGTGCCAGTACGACAGGGGGTTTTAGCACTGAAGCTTTCTTT

v_call: TRBV5-4
j_call: TRBJ1-2
d_call: TRBD1
clone_size: .
cdr3_aa: CASTSWRQGGLYGYTF
cdr3_nt: TGTGCCAGCACTTCTTGGCGGCAGGGGGGTCTCTATGGCTACACCTTC

v_call: TRBV10-3
j_call: TRBJ1-1
d_call: TRBD1
clone_size: .
cdr3_aa: CAITRAGQLTEAFF
cdr3_nt: TGTGCCATCACCCGCGCGGGACAGCTGACTGAAGCTTTCTTT

v_call: TRBV27
j_call: TRBJ2-5
d_call: .
clone_size: .
cdr3_aa: CASSPRGRFQGETQYF
cdr3_nt: TGTGCCAGCAGTCCCCGGGGACGGTTCCAGGGGGAGACCCAGTACTTC

v_call: TRBV5-5
j_call: TRBJ2-1
d_call: .
clone_size: .
cdr3_aa: CASSFSENNEQFF
cdr3_nt: TGTGCCAGCAGCTTCTCAGAAAACAATGAGCAGTTCTTC

v_call: TRBV5-8
j_call: TRBJ1-3
d_call: TRBD1
clone_size: .
cdr3_aa: CASRPRTGGRGNTIYF
cdr3_nt: TGTGCCAGCCGACCGCGGACAGGGGGAAGAGGAAACACCATATATTTT

v_call: TRBV11-2
j_call: TRBJ2-3
d_call: TRBD1
clone_size: .
cdr3_aa: CASSLTGGFRQSSTDTQYF
cdr3_nt: TGTGCCAGCAGCCTCACAGGGGGTTTTCGGCAATCCTCCACAGATACGCAGTATTTT

v_call: TRBV27
j_call: TRBJ2-1
d_call: .
clone_size: .
cdr3_aa: CASSSLYEQFF
cdr3_nt: TGTGCCAGCAGTTCCCTCTATGAGCAGTTCTTC

v_call: TRBV6-5
j_call: TRBJ1-5
d_call: .
clone_size: .
cdr3_aa: CASSYWEGSEPQHF
cdr3_nt: TGTGCCAGCAGTTACTGGGAAGGGAGCGAGCCCCAGCATTTT

v_call: TRBV11-2
j_call: TRBJ2-7
d_call: TRBD1
clone_size: .
cdr3_aa: CASSYTRGLSYEQYF
cdr3_nt: TGTGCCAGCAGCTATACCAGGGGGCTCTCCTACGAGCAGTACTTC

v_call: TRBV4-3
j_call: TRBJ1-2
d_call: .
clone_size: .
cdr3_aa: CASSQDTGATNYGYTF
cdr3_nt: TGCGCCAGCAGCCAAGATACGGGAGCGACTAACTATGGCTACACCTTC

v_call: TRBV10-3
j_call: TRBJ2-7
d_call: TRBD2
clone_size: .
cdr3_aa: CAIRIAGGTEQYF
cdr3_nt: TGTGCCATCAGGATAGCGGGAGGGACCGAGCAGTACTTC

v_call: TRBV2
j_call: TRBJ2-7
d_call: TRBD2
clone_size: .
cdr3_aa: CASREGLAGHEQYF
cdr3_nt: TGTGCCAGCAGGGAGGGACTAGCGGGCCACGAGCAGTACTTC

v_call: TRBV7-6
j_call: TRBJ2-2
d_call: TRBD2
clone_size: .
cdr3_aa: CASSLFSAGAGGSGELFF
cdr3_nt: TGTGCCAGCAGCTTATTTTCAGCGGGAGCGGGAGGGTCCGGGGAGCTGTTTTTT

v_call: TRBV6-2/TRBV6-3
j_call: TRBJ2-7
d_call: TRBD1
clone_size: .
cdr3_aa: CASSSSDRAPSYEQYF
cdr3_nt: TGTGCCAGCAGTTCCTCTGACAGGGCCCCCTCCTACGAGCAGTACTTC

v_call: TRBV19
j_call: TRBJ2-7
d_call: .
clone_size: .
cdr3_aa: CASSMFGQSYEQYF
cdr3_nt: TGTGCCAGTAGTATGTTTGGACAATCCTACGAGCAGTACTTC

v_call: TRBV28
j_call: TRBJ2-7
d_call: .
clone_size: .
cdr3_aa: CASSSSRPSGEQYF
cdr3_nt: TGTGCCAGCAGTTCTAGCCGTCCCTCGGGCGAGCAGTACTTC

v_call: TRBV5-4
j_call: TRBJ1-1
d_call: .
clone_size: .
cdr3_aa: CAARRTVADPNTEAFF
cdr3_nt: TGTGCCGCAAGACGTACCGTAGCAGATCCGAACACTGAAGCTTTCTTT

v_call: TRBV6-2/TRBV6-3
j_call: TRBJ2-1
d_call: TRBD1
clone_size: .
cdr3_aa: CASSPQTGLSYNEQFF
cdr3_nt: TGTGCCAGCAGCCCTCAGACAGGGCTCTCCTACAATGAGCAGTTCTTC

v_call: TRBV4-2
j_call: TRBJ2-7
d_call: .
clone_size: .
cdr3_aa: CASSPYGQAAHEQYF
cdr3_nt: TGTGCCAGCAGCCCTTACGGCCAAGCGGCCCACGAGCAGTACTTC

v_call: TRBV7-8
j_call: TRBJ2-5
d_call: TRBD2
clone_size: .
cdr3_aa: CASTQLTSAKEETQYF
cdr3_nt: TGTGCCAGCACCCAGCTGACTAGCGCGAAGGAAGAGACCCAGTACTTC

v_call: TRBV2
j_call: TRBJ1-4
d_call: .
clone_size: .
cdr3_aa: CASRAEQGFNEKLFF
cdr3_nt: TGTGCCAGCAGGGCCGAACAGGGTTTTAATGAAAAACTGTTTTTT

v_call: TRBV28
j_call: TRBJ1-2
d_call: .
clone_size: .
cdr3_aa: CASRTRGYGYTF
cdr3_nt: TGTGCCAGCAGGACTCGGGGCTATGGCTACACCTTC

v_call: TRBV19
j_call: TRBJ1-5
d_call: TRBD1
clone_size: .
cdr3_aa: CASSGQGYQPQHF
cdr3_nt: TGTGCCAGTAGTGGACAGGGGTATCAGCCCCAGCATTTT

v_call: TRBV3-1/TRBV3-2
j_call: TRBJ1-2
d_call: .
clone_size: .
cdr3_aa: CASSQDSQGYYGYTF
cdr3_nt: TGTGCCAGCAGCCAAGACTCCCAGGGGTACTATGGCTACACCTTC

v_call: TRBV28
j_call: TRBJ2-1
d_call: .
clone_size: once
cdr3_aa: CASSLAGAYNEQFF
cdr3_nt: TGTGCCAGCAGTCTAGCTGGGGCCTACAATGAGCAGTTCTTC

v_call: TRBV5-1
j_call: TRBJ1-2
d_call: .
clone_size: few
cdr3_aa: CASSLGENNYGYTF
cdr3_nt: TGCGCCAGCAGCTTGGGGGAGAACAACTATGGCTACACCTTC

v_call: TRBV4-3
j_call: TRBJ2-7
d_call: TRBD2
clone_size: .
cdr3_aa: CASSQDPLAGVDEQYF
cdr3_nt: TGCGCCAGCAGCCAAGATCCACTAGCGGGAGTTGATGAGCAGTACTTC

v_call: TRBV5-1
j_call: TRBJ2-1
d_call: .
clone_size: .
cdr3_aa: CASSYDRLRGDEQFF
cdr3_nt: TGCGCCAGCAGCTATGACAGGCTTCGGGGCGATGAGCAGTTCTTC

v_call: TRBV7-3
j_call: TRBJ2-7
d_call: TRBD2
clone_size: .
cdr3_aa: CASSLGLGSSYEQYF
cdr3_nt: TGTGCCAGCAGCTTGGGACTAGGCTCCTCCTACGAGCAGTACTTC

v_call: TRBV27
j_call: TRBJ2-7
d_call: .
clone_size: few
cdr3_aa: CASSLWVGAEQYF
cdr3_nt: TGTGCCAGCAGTTTATGGGTTGGGGCCGAGCAGTACTTC

v_call: TRBV7-3
j_call: TRBJ2-7
d_call: .
clone_size: .
cdr3_aa: CASSPDSGPQNEQYF
cdr3_nt: TGTGCCAGCAGCCCAGATAGCGGCCCCCAGAACGAGCAGTACTTC

v_call: TRBV15
j_call: TRBJ2-1
d_call: .
clone_size: .
cdr3_aa: CATSRGVYRNEQFF
cdr3_nt: TGTGCCACCAGCAGAGGCGTCTACCGCAATGAGCAGTTCTTC

v_call: TRBV6-2/TRBV6-3
j_call: TRBJ2-7
d_call: .
clone_size: .
cdr3_aa: CASSPTGAYDEQYF
cdr3_nt: TGTGCCAGCAGTCCCACAGGTGCTTATGACGAGCAGTACTTC

v_call: TRBV19
j_call: TRBJ2-2
d_call: .
clone_size: once
cdr3_aa: CASTGGVRTGELFF
cdr3_nt: TGTGCCAGTACCGGGGGAGTAAGAACCGGGGAGCTGTTTTTT

v_call: TRBV6-1
j_call: TRBJ2-5
d_call: .
clone_size: .
cdr3_aa: CASSEWGEETQYF
cdr3_nt: TGTGCCAGCAGTGAATGGGGGGAGGAGACCCAGTACTTC

v_call: TRBV6-5
j_call: TRBJ1-5
d_call: TRBD1
clone_size: .
cdr3_aa: CASRPDRGANQPQHF
cdr3_nt: TGTGCCAGCAGACCGGACAGGGGCGCAAATCAGCCCCAGCATTTT

v_call: TRBV11-3
j_call: TRBJ2-3
d_call: TRBD2
clone_size: .
cdr3_aa: CASSSGLAGMGDTQYF
cdr3_nt: TGTGCCAGCAGCTCTGGACTAGCAGGAATGGGAGATACGCAGTATTTT

v_call: TRBV6-5
j_call: TRBJ2-7
d_call: TRBD1
clone_size: .
cdr3_aa: CATQVGSGGIYEQYF
cdr3_nt: TGTGCCACCCAGGTAGGGTCAGGGGGTATCTACGAGCAGTACTTC

v_call: TRBV7-2
j_call: TRBJ2-3
d_call: .
clone_size: .
cdr3_aa: CASSLDRGTDTQYF
cdr3_nt: TGTGCCAGCAGCTTAGACCGGGGCACAGATACGCAGTATTTT

v_call: TRBV9
j_call: TRBJ2-7
d_call: .
clone_size: .
cdr3_aa: CASSPPSPYEQYF
cdr3_nt: TGTGCCAGCAGCCCCCCTAGCCCTTACGAGCAGTACTTC

v_call: TRBV11-2
j_call: TRBJ1-2
d_call: TRBD1
clone_size: .
cdr3_aa: CASSPGQGYGYTF
cdr3_nt: TGTGCCAGCAGCCCGGGACAGGGCTATGGCTACACCTTC

v_call: TRBV30
j_call: TRBJ2-7
d_call: .
clone_size: .
cdr3_aa: CAWSVHGGETSEQYF
cdr3_nt: TGTGCCTGGAGTGTACACGGCGGGGAGACCTCCGAGCAGTACTTC

v_call: TRBV30
j_call: TRBJ2-7
d_call: TRBD1
clone_size: .
cdr3_aa: CAWSSGQGYEQYF
cdr3_nt: TGTGCCTGGAGTAGCGGACAGGGCTACGAGCAGTACTTC

v_call: TRBV4-1
j_call: TRBJ2-4
d_call: TRBD2
clone_size: .
cdr3_aa: CASSQGGGGSAKNIQYF
cdr3_nt: TGCGCCAGCAGCCAAGGAGGCGGGGGATCAGCCAAAAACATTCAGTACTTC

v_call: TRBV28
j_call: TRBJ2-1
d_call: TRBD1
clone_size: .
cdr3_aa: CASSSRQGALGGWHNEQFF
cdr3_nt: TGTGCCAGCAGTTCTAGGCAGGGGGCACTTGGCGGTTGGCACAATGAGCAGTTCTTC

v_call: TRBV4-3
j_call: TRBJ2-1
d_call: .
clone_size: .
cdr3_aa: CASSQGTGTPNNEQFF
cdr3_nt: TGCGCCAGCAGCCAAGGAACAGGGACCCCTAACAATGAGCAGTTCTTC